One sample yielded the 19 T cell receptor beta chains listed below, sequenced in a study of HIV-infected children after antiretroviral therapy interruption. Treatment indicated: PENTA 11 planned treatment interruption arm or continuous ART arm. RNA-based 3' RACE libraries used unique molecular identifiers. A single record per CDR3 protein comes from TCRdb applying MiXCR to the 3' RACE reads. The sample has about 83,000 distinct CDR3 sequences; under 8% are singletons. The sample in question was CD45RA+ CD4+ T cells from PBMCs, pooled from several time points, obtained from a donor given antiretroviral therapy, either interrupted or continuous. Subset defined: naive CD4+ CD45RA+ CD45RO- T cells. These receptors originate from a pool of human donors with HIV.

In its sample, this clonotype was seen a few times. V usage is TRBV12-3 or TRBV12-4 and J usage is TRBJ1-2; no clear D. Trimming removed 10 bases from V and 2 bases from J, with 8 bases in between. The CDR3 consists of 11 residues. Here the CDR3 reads CAKHTNYGYTF. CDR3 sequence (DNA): TGTGCCAAGCATACGAACTATGGCTACACCTTC.

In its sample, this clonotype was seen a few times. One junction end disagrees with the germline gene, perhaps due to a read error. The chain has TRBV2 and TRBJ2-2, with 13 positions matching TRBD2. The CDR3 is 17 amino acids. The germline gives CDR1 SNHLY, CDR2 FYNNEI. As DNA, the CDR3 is TGTGCCACGAGGGGACTAGCGGGGCTAATGAACATCGGGGAGCTGTTTTTT. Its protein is CATRGLAGLMNIGELFF. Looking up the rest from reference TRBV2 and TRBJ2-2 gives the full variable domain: EPEVTQTPSHQVTQMGQEVILRCVPISNHLYFYWYRQILGQKVEFLVSFYNNEISEKSEIFDDQFSVERPDGSNFTLKIRSTKLEDSAMYFCATRGLAGLMNIGELFFGEGSRLTVL.

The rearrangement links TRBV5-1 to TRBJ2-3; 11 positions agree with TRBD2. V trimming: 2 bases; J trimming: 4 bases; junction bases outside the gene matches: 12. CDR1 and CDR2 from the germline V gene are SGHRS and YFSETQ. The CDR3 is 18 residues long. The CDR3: CASSFATSGILTPDTQYF. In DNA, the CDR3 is TGCGCCAGCAGCTTTGCGACTAGCGGGATTCTGACTCCAGATACGCAGTATTTT. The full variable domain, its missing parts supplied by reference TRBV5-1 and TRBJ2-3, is KAGVTQTPRYLIKTRGQQVTLSCSPISGHRSVSWYQQTPGQGLQFLFEYFSETQRNKGNFPGRFSGRQFSNSRSEMNVSTLELGDSALYLCASSFATSGILTPDTQYFGPGTRLTVL.

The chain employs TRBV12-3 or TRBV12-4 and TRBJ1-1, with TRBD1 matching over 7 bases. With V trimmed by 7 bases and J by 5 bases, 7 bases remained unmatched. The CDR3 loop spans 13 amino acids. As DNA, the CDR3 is TGTGCCAGCAACTTGCAGGGGGTTACTGAAGCTTTCTTT. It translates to CASNLQGVTEAFF.

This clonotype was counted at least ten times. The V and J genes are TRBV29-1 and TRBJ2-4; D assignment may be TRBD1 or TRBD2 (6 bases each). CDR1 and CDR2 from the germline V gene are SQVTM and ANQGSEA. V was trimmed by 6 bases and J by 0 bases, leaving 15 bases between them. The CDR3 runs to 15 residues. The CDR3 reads CSVGLRGVAKNIQYF. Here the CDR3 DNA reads TGCAGCGTCGGCTTAAGGGGGGTAGCCAAAAACATTCAGTACTTC. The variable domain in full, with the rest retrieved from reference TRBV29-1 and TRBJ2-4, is SAVISQKPSRDICQRGTSLTIQCQVDSQVTMMFWYRQQPGQSLTLIATANQGSEATYESGFVIDKFPISRPNLTFSTLTVSNMSPEDSSIYLCSVGLRGVAKNIQYFGAGTRLSVL.

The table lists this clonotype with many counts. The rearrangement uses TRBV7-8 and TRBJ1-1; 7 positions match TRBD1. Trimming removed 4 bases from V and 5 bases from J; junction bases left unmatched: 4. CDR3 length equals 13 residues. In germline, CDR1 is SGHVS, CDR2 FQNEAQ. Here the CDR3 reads CASSYTGDTEAFF. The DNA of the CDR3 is TGTGCCAGCAGCTATACAGGGGATACTGAAGCTTTCTTT.

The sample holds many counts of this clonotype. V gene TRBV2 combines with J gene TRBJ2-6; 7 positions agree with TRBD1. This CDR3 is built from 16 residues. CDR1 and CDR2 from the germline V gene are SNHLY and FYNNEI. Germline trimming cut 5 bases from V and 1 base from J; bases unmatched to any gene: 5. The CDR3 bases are TGTGCCAGCAGTACCGGGACAGCTTCTGGGGCCAACGTCCTGACTTTC. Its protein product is CASSTGTASGANVLTF.

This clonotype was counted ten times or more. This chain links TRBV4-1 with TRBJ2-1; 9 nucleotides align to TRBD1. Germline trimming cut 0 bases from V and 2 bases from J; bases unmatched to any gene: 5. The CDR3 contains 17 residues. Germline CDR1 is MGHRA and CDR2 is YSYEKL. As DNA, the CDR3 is TGCGCCAGCAGCCAAGAAAGGACAGGGGTTGCCTACAATGAGCAGTTCTTC. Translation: CASSQERTGVAYNEQFF.

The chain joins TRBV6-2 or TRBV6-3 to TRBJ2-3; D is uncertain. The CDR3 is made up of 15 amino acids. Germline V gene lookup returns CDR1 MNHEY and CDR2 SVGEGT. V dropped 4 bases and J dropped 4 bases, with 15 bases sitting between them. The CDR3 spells CASSSWLVVPDTQYF. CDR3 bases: TGTGCCAGCAGTTCATGGCTAGTAGTACCAGATACGCAGTATTTT.

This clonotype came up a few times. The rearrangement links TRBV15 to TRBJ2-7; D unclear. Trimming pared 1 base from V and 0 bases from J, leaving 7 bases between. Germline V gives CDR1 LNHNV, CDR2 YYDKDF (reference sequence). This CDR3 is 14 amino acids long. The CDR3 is CATSRAGNSYEQYF. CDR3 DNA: TGTGCCACCAGCAGAGCTGGGAACTCCTACGAGCAGTACTTC.

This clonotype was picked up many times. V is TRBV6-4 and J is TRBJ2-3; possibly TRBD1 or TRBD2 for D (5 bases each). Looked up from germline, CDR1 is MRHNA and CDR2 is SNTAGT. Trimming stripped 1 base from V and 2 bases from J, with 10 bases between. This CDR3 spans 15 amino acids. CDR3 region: CASSDCTGHTDTQYF. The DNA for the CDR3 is TGTGCCAGCAGTGACTGTACGGGGCACACAGATACGCAGTATTTT.

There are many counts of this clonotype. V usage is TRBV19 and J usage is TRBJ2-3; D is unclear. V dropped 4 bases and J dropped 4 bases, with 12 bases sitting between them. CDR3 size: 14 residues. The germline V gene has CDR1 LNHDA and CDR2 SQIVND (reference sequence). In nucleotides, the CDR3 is TGTGCCAGTAGTACCTCCAGCGTCGCAGATACGCAGTATTTT. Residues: CASSTSSVADTQYF. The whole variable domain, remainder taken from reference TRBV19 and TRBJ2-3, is DGGITQSPKYLFRKEGQNVTLSCEQNLNHDAMYWYRQDPGQGLRLIYYSQIVNDFQKGDIAEGYSVSREKKESFPLTVTSAQKNPTAFYLCASSTSSVADTQYFGPGTRLTVL.

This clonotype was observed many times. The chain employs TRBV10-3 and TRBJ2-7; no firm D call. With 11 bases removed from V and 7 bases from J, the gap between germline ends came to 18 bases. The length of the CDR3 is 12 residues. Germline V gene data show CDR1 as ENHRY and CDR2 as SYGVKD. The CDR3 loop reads CAAAGEVREQYF. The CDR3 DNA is TGTGCCGCGGCCGGTGAGGTGCGTGAGCAGTACTTC.

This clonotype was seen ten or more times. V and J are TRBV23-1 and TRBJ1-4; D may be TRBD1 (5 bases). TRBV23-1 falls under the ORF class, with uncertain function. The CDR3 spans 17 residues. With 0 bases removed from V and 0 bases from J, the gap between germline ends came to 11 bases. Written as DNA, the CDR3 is TGCGCCAGCAGTCAATCGTGGGGGAATGCAACTAATGAAAAACTGTTTTTT. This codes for CASSQSWGNATNEKLFF.

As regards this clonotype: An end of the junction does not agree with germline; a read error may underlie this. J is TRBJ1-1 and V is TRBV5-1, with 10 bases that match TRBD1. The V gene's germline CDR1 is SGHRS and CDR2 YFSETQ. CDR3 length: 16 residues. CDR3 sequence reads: CASSLAAGQGIFEAFF. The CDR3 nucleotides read TGCGCCAGCAGTTTGGCCGCGGGACAGGGGATTTTCGAGGCTTTCTTT.

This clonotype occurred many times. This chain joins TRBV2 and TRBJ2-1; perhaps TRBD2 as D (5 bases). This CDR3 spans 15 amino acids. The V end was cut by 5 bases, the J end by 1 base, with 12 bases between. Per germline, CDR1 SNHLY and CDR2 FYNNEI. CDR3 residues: CASSTSGGSYNEQFF. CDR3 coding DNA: TGTGCCAGCAGTACCAGCGGAGGATCCTACAATGAGCAGTTCTTC.

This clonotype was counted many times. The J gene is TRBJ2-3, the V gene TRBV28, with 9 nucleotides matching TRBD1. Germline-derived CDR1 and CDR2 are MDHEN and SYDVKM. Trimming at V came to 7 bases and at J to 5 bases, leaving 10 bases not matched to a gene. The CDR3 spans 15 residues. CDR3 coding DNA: TGTGCCAGCACCGCAACAGGGGGCGAGAAAGATACGCAGTATTTT. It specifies CASTATGGEKDTQYF.

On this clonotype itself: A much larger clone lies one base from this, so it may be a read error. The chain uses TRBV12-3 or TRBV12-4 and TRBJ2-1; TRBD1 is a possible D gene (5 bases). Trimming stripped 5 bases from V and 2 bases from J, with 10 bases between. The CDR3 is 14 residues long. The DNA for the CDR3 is TGTGCCAGCAGTCTCCAGGGCCCCTACAATGAGCAGTTCTTC. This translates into CASSLQGPYNEQFF.

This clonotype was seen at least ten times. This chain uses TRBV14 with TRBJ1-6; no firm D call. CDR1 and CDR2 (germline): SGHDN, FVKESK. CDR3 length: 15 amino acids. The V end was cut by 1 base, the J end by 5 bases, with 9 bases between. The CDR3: CASSQVTLHNSPLHF. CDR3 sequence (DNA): TGTGCCAGCAGCCAAGTTACTCTCCATAATTCACCCCTCCACTTT.